One sample yielded the 24 T cell receptor beta chains listed below, sequenced in a study of blood T cell repertoires in COVID-19. Repertoires were generated with immunoSEQ multiplex PCR, while TCRdb's copy carries only in-frame clones and drops some. The sample contains 250,000 or so clones, around 84% of which appear only once. The sequencing sample was made of PBMCs or T cells enriched from blood (not recorded which). The receptor source for this set is a woman aged 50 to 60 who had been exposed to COVID-19.

This clone was found a few times. V is TRBV6-1 and J is TRBJ2-1; D possibly corresponds to TRBD1 (5 bases). This CDR3 contains 16 residues. The V and J ends lost 2 bases and 0 bases respectively, with 11 bases between them. CDR1 is MNHNS and CDR2 is SASEGT in the germline V gene. The CDR3 loop reads CASSEYTGVSYNEQFF. The CDR3, as DNA: TGTGCCAGCAGTGAATATACAGGAGTCTCCTACAATGAGCAGTTCTTC.

This clone was recorded once. The gene calls are TRBV3-1 (or the pseudogene TRBV3-2) and TRBJ1-1; a possible D gene is TRBD1 (5 bases). Germline CDR1 reads LGHDT; CDR2 reads YNNKEL (reference sequence). CDR3 size: 15 residues. Trimming took 1 base from V and 4 from J, leaving 13 bases between them. The CDR3 spells CASSQGKGWSTEAFF. The CDR3 DNA sequence: TGTGCCAGCAGCCAAGGCAAGGGGTGGAGCACTGAAGCTTTCTTT.

The chain employs TRBV19 and TRBJ1-4; D gene ambiguous. Trimming removed 3 bases at V and 0 bases at J, with 5 bases between. The CDR3 loop spans 14 amino acids. Germline loops: CDR1 LNHDA, CDR2 SQIVND (reference sequence). The CDR3 DNA is TGTGCCAGTAGTATCCTTGCAACTAATGAAAAACTGTTTTTT. It codes for CASSILATNEKLFF.

The chain employs TRBV6-4 and TRBJ1-2; 9 bases line up with TRBD1. Germline V CDR1 and CDR2: MRHNA, SNTAGT. With V trimmed by 4 bases and J by 7 bases, 7 bases remained unmatched. The CDR3 spans 14 residues. The CDR3: CASSVKQGAPGYTF. The CDR3 DNA is TGTGCCAGCAGTGTAAAACAGGGGGCTCCTGGCTACACCTTC.

CDR3 sequence (DNA): TGTGCCAGCAGCGTAGTACAGGGGGACACCGGGGAGCTGTTTTTT. Protein: CASSVVQGDTGELFF. The chain couples TRBV9 to TRBJ2-2; 8 nucleotides line up with TRBD1. Looked up from germline, CDR1 is SGDLS and CDR2 is YYNGEE. The CDR3 has 15 amino acids. V lost 0 bases and J lost 3; bases outside the gene matches: 1. The whole variable domain, remainder taken from reference TRBV9 and TRBJ2-2, is DSGVTQTPKHLITATGQRVTLRCSPRSGDLSVYWYQQSLDQGLQFLIQYYNGEERAKGNILERFSAQQFPDLHSELNLSSLELGDSALYFCASSVVQGDTGELFFGEGSRLTVL.

This chain connects TRBV9 to TRBJ2-3; TRBD2 matches at 8 bases. The CDR3 sequence is 16 residues long. The V segment lost 0 bases and the J segment 2 bases; nucleotides outside the gene matches: 5. The germline CDR1 and CDR2 sequences are SGDLS and YYNGEE. This chain's CDR3 is CASSVVSGGLTDTQYF. CDR3 bases: TGTGCCAGCAGCGTAGTGTCGGGGGGGCTCACAGATACGCAGTATTTT.

V gene TRBV30 combines with J gene TRBJ2-7; maybe TRBD2 (5 bases). Deletions cut 0 bases from V and 1 base from J, with 13 bases between. CDR3 length equals 15 residues. Germline V gene data show CDR1 as GTSNPN and CDR2 as SVGIG (reference sequence). The CDR3 DNA follows: TGTGCCTGGAGTGTCAGCGGCAGGCAGTCCTACGAGCAGTACTTC. Translating it yields CAWSVSGRQSYEQYF.

The J gene is TRBJ1-4, the V gene TRBV30; 8 bases are shared with TRBD1. Germline lookup yields CDR1 GTSNPN and CDR2 SVGIG (reference sequence). J was trimmed by 0 bases and V by 5 bases; bases with no gene match: 5. The CDR3 runs 15 residues. In DNA form, the CDR3 reads TGTGCCTGGTCCGACAGGGGATCAACTAATGAAAAACTGTTTTTT. Amino acid sequence: CAWSDRGSTNEKLFF. The whole variable domain, filled in from reference TRBV30 and TRBJ1-4, reads SQTIHQWPATLVQPVGSPLSLECTVEGTSNPNLYWYRQAAGRGLQLLFYSVGIGQISSEVPQNLSASRPQDRQFILSSKKLLLSDSGFYLCAWSDRGSTNEKLFFGSGTQLSVL.

The chain has TRBV5-1 and TRBJ2-7; D might be TRBD1 (5 bases). The CDR3 contains 15 residues. Germline V CDR1 and CDR2: SGHRS, YFSETQ. Trimming left V 4 bases short and J 0 bases short, with 14 bases between. For the CDR3, the DNA is TGCGCCAGCAGCCTCGACAGCCTCCTCTCCTACGAGCAGTACTTC. This sequence encodes CASSLDSLLSYEQYF.

V and J are TRBV2 and TRBJ1-1; D might be TRBD1 (5 bases). This CDR3 spans 12 amino acids. CDR1 SNHLY and CDR2 FYNNEI come from the germline V gene. V was shortened by 7 bases and J by 4 bases, with 10 bases between the two germline ends. CDR3 residues: CASMRGGTEAFF. The CDR3 coding sequence is TGTGCCAGCATGCGGGGGGGCACTGAAGCTTTCTTT.

The V call is TRBV28, the J call TRBJ2-3, with TRBD1 identical over 9 bases. V dropped 5 bases and J dropped 0; count of bases not matched to a gene: 3. CDR3 length: 15 amino acids. The germline gives CDR1 MDHEN, CDR2 SYDVKM. Here the CDR3 DNA reads TGTGCCAGCAGTACAGGGGGCGGTAGCACAGATACGCAGTATTTT. It is translated as CASSTGGGSTDTQYF. Full variable domain (outside the CDR3, taken from reference TRBV28 and TRBJ2-3): DVKVTQSSRYLVKRTGEKVFLECVQDMDHENMFWYRQDPGLGLRLIYFSYDVKMKEKGDIPEGYSVSREKKERFSLILESASTNQTSMYLCASSTGGGSTDTQYFGPGTRLTVL.

This chain connects TRBV19 to TRBJ2-1; 7 bases agree with TRBD2. CDR3 length: 17 residues. Germline V gene lookup returns CDR1 LNHDA and CDR2 SQIVND (reference sequence). The trim removed 4 bases at V and 9 bases at J, leaving 18 bases unmatched. The CDR3 sequence: CASSTSGTKPELGEQFF. CDR3 nucleotide sequence: TGTGCCAGTAGTACATCCGGGACTAAGCCGGAATTGGGTGAGCAGTTCTTC.

This rearrangement joins TRBV5-8 to TRBJ1-1; D might be TRBD1 (5 bases). Trimming stripped 3 bases from V and 1 base from J, with 10 bases between. The CDR3 totals 14 residues. Germline CDR1 reads SGHTS; CDR2 reads YDEGEE. CDR3 loop: CASSSYQGNTEAFF. CDR3 DNA sequence: TGTGCCAGCAGCTCCTATCAGGGGAACACTGAAGCTTTCTTT.

The V gene is TRBV15, the J gene TRBJ2-7, with D tentatively TRBD2 (6 bases). V lost 5 bases and J 4 bases, leaving 12 bases between the germline ends. Germline V CDR1 and CDR2: LNHNV, YYDKDF (reference sequence). The CDR3 length is 13 residues. The CDR3 here is CATSPDGRYEQYF. CDR3 nucleotide sequence: TGTGCCACCAGCCCCGACGGGAGATACGAGCAGTACTTC.

This chain connects TRBV10-1 to TRBJ1-5, with D hard to call. The CDR3 spans 13 residues. V lost 0 bases, J lost 4 bases, and 4 bases lay in between. The germline gives CDR1 WNHNN, CDR2 SYGVQD (reference sequence). The CDR3, as DNA: TGCGCCAGCAGTGAGTCCAAAAATCAGCCCCAGCATTTT. Its translation is CASSESKNQPQHF.

The V gene is TRBV25-1, the J gene TRBJ1-4, with TRBD1 matching over 8 bases. V lost 8 bases, J lost 6 bases, and 8 bases stayed unmatched. The CDR3 is made up of 14 amino acids. Germline lookup yields CDR1 MGHDK and CDR2 SYGVNS. The CDR3, as DNA: TGTGCCAGCCCCAGAGGCAGGGGGCATGAAAAACTGTTTTTT. It specifies CASPRGRGHEKLFF.

This chain connects TRBV9 to TRBJ1-5; TRBD1 agrees at 8 bases. Unmatched junction bases numbered 5, after V lost 1 base and J lost 5 bases. CDR3 size: 15 residues. Germline CDR1 is SGDLS and CDR2 is YYNGEE. Here the CDR3 reads CASSVSGQEDQPQHF. Written as DNA, the CDR3 is TGTGCCAGCAGCGTATCGGGACAGGAGGATCAGCCCCAGCATTTT.

The rearrangement uses TRBV18 and TRBJ1-1, with TRBD1 identical over 7 bases. From germline, CDR1 is KGHSH and CDR2 LQKENI. The CDR3 sequence is 17 residues long. The junction had 13 bases not matched to a gene; V was cut back by 6 bases and J by 0 bases. CDR3 DNA: TGTGCCAGCTCTACTCTCCGACAGGGTGTCATGAACACTGAAGCTTTCTTT. It is translated as CASSTLRQGVMNTEAFF.

The chain links TRBV10-3 to TRBJ2-6, with D tentatively TRBD1 (5 bases). The germline gives CDR1 ENHRY, CDR2 SYGVKD. Deletions cut 0 bases from V and 0 bases from J, with 15 bases between. The CDR3 length is 19 residues. CDR3 sequence reads: CAISESSQGSSSGANVLTF. CDR3 bases: TGTGCCATCAGTGAGTCGAGTCAGGGTTCTTCCTCTGGGGCCAACGTCCTGACTTTC.

The genes are TRBV19 and TRBJ2-3; perhaps TRBD1 as D (5 bases). Germline-derived CDR1 and CDR2 are LNHDA and SQIVND (reference sequence). The CDR3 sequence is 17 residues long. V shed 5 bases and J shed 1 base, with 19 bases lying between them. Here the CDR3 DNA reads TGTGCCAGTAGTGATCCTTGGTTGGCAGGGCGCACAGATACGCAGTATTTT. Its protein is CASSDPWLAGRTDTQYF. Complete variable domain (other parts from reference TRBV19 and TRBJ2-3): DGGITQSPKYLFRKEGQNVTLSCEQNLNHDAMYWYRQDPGQGLRLIYYSQIVNDFQKGDIAEGYSVSREKKESFPLTVTSAQKNPTAFYLCASSDPWLAGRTDTQYFGPGTRLTVL.

This clone was detected once. The chain recombines TRBV27 with TRBJ2-5; 7 nucleotides agree with TRBD2. Losses at the gene ends were 6 bases for V and 5 bases for J; bases not matched to a gene: 9. CDR3 length equals 14 residues. Per germline, CDR1 MNHEY and CDR2 SMNVEV (reference sequence). The CDR3: CASSPSGGWETQYF. CDR3 sequence (DNA): TGTGCCAGCAGCCCTAGCGGTGGATGGGAGACCCAGTACTTC.

V and J are TRBV3-1 (or the pseudogene TRBV3-2) and TRBJ1-1; D unresolved. The ends were cut back, 6 bases at V and 4 bases at J, with 18 bases in the middle. This CDR3 is built from 15 residues. Germline V gene sequence: CDR1 LGHDT, CDR2 YNNKEL (reference sequence). CDR3 residues: CASRVKGGRATEAFF. The DNA for the CDR3 is TGTGCCAGCAGAGTGAAGGGAGGGAGAGCCACTGAAGCTTTCTTT.

The V and J genes are TRBV5-5 and TRBJ2-5; 7 nucleotides agree with TRBD2. CDR3 length: 16 residues. Germline values: CDR1 SGHKS, CDR2 YYEKEE (reference sequence). V was pared by 3 bases and J by 3 bases, with 11 bases of the junction left unmatched. In DNA, the CDR3 is TGTGCCAGCAGCTCCCTACTAGCGAGGTTAAAAGAGACCCAGTACTTC. This sequence encodes CASSSLLARLKETQYF.

This clone turned up a few times. This rearrangement joins TRBV9 to TRBJ2-1, with TRBD2 matching 7 bases. V was pared by 0 bases and J by 0 bases, with 3 bases of the junction left unmatched. This CDR3 has 16 residues. Looked up from germline, CDR1 is SGDLS and CDR2 is YYNGEE. CDR3 loop: CASSVGAGSSYNEQFF. The CDR3 DNA follows: TGTGCCAGCAGCGTAGGAGCGGGGAGCTCCTACAATGAGCAGTTCTTC.